This TCR beta chain was sequenced for a study of OX40 agonist ivuxolimab in advanced cancers. Background on the study: Of the patients, three showed partial responses, one with hepatocellular carcinoma and two with cutaneous melanoma.

Deletions cut 3 bases from V and 5 bases from J, with 13 bases between. Germline CDR1 is SGHTA and CDR2 is FQGNSA. CDR3 length: 14 amino acids. The protocol was immunoSEQ multiplex PCR, while the TCRdb copy is restricted to in-frame clones and leaves out a portion. Of about 58,000 clones in the sample, about 82% were seen once. Patients with autoimmune history or systemic immunosuppression were excluded. The V and J genes are TRBV7-2 and TRBJ1-1, with D uncertain. The starting material was CD4+ or CD8+ T cells sorted from blood, obtained in a trial of the OX40 agonist ivuxolimab. The clonotype comes from an adult with an advanced solid tumor such as melanoma, head and neck, liver or kidney cancer. CDR3 loop: CASSFHDVGTEAFF. CDR3 bases: TGTGCCAGCAGCTTTCACGACGTGGGGACTGAAGCTTTCTTT.